The present T cell receptor (beta chain) was sequenced within a study of cytotoxic CD8 clonotypes in ibrutinib-treated CLL. Turning to the study itself: Responses: approximately 24 partial, 2 complete; after median roughly 5.5 years, 14 stayed remitted, some 12 progressed.

Study-level findings and limits: Samples from sustained-remission and progressing patients were taken at different times. Clonality increased at ibrutinib response, then returned toward baseline at progression.

Trimming at V came to 4 bases and at J to 3 bases, leaving 6 bases not matched to a gene. This CDR3 is built from 15 residues. From germline, CDR1 is SGHRS and CDR2 YFSETQ. Remarks on this clone: Antigen: not known.

Measured with immunoSEQ multiplex PCR; TCRdb has only the in-frame clones, and not every one. The sample consists of some 130,000 clones, around 84% of them appearing once. This chain connects TRBV5-1 to TRBJ2-5, with 10 bases that match TRBD1. This TCR came from a human donor with chronic lymphocytic leukemia. Sequencing was performed on PBMCs, taken after 24 months of ibrutinib treatment. For the CDR3, the DNA is TGCGCCAGCAGCCCCTCCGGGACAGGGGAAGAGACCCAGTACTTC. Its protein is CASSPSGTGEETQYF.